Here is one T cell receptor beta chain with its context. The antigen remains unidentified. A UMI-labeled 5' RACE approach was the method that produced the TCR beta libraries. TCRdb reanalyzed the 5' RACE reads, giving one entry per CDR3 protein sequence and no DNA. Its table lists more than 9,000 distinct CDR3 sequences. The authors identified stem-like memory CD8+ T cells (TSTEM) as CCR7+ PD-1- TIGIT-. These data originate in a study of human CD8 memory T cell subsets. General study findings and limits: Diversity, measured as normalized Shannon-Wiener diversity, was similarly high in stem-like memory and precursor exhausted T cells. Effector memory cells did not share this. Stem-like memory and precursor exhausted T cell repertoires showed minimal mutual overlap.

This TCR was sampled from a human donor in good health. Sequencing used CD8+ stem-like memory T cells (TSCM and TCM) sorted from PBMCs. As to subset: stem-like memory CD8 T cells (TSTEM), CCR7+ PD-1- TIGIT-.

CDR3 in amino acids: CASSLGQEISYNEQFF. The chain recombines TRBV7-2 with TRBJ2-1. Looked up from germline, CDR1 is SGHTA and CDR2 is FQGNSA. The CDR3 consists of 16 residues.